The entry that follows covers one T cell receptor beta chain sequence. What it recognizes is unknown. The data are from a study of T cell repertoires in cytomegalovirus infection. About the research overall: Signatures in public TCR beta sequences pointed to both CMV infection and matching HLA type. Overall study results and limits: HLA-C-restricted CMV clonotypes gave the most frequent clonotype in two of eight donors. Adding up the frequency of public TCR beta families identified people who carried CMV plus the relevant HLA.

The CDR3 extends over 15 amino acids. Germline CDR1 and CDR2: MNHNS and SASEGT. Trimming left V 2 bases short and J 5 bases short, with 12 bases between. TCRdb fed the reads into MiXCR, producing one record per CDR3 protein. There are under 850,000 distinct CDR3 sequences in the sample; approximately 34% occur only once, and around 2.6% lies in the top ten. This chain uses TRBV6-1 with TRBJ1-4; D call uncertain. Sequenced input: PBMCs. This sequence was found in a human donor in good health (CMV status not recorded). Some clones in this sample may be carry-over from other donors' samples. The CDR3 sequence: CASSEFDDGNEKLFF. CDR3 nucleotide sequence: TGTGCCAGCAGTGAATTTGACGATGGGAATGAAAAACTGTTTTTT.